This TCR beta chain was captured by sequencing in a study of T-cell memory formation after mild COVID-19. General observations from the study: Day 15 to 85 contractors were CD4/CD8 balanced; later expanders leaned CD4+.

With 3 bases removed from V and 0 bases from J, the gap between germline ends came to 11 bases. This CDR3 has 16 residues. The germline CDR1 and CDR2 sequences are SGHTA and FQGNSA. Regarding this clonotype: Antigen specificity is unknown.

Constant-segment-primed 5'RACE gave TCR alpha and TCR beta cDNA libraries with sample barcodes and UMIs. One entry per CDR3 protein results from TCRdb running MiXCR on the 5' RACE reads. The data show hundreds of thousands of distinct CDR3 sequences, with about 20% seen just once and roughly 9.1% held by the top ten. The sequence came from an adult woman who had mild COVID-19 (a few samples of this study predate the infection). Cell type and time point are not known. Material for sequencing was PBMCs or a T cell subset sorted from them (not recorded which). This chain joins TRBV7-2 and TRBJ2-2; D tentatively reads TRBD1 or TRBD2 (5 bases each). The CDR3 reads CASSFLGGSNTGELFF. The CDR3 DNA is TGTGCCAGCAGCTTCCTTGGGGGATCGAACACCGGGGAGCTGTTTTTT.